This T cell receptor beta chain is drawn from a study of blood T cell repertoires in COVID-19 (dated by TCRdb to about 2020). About the full investigation: Collaborator samples came from the United States, Italy and Spain and covered acute and convalescent phases of COVID-19. A de-identified subject ID, COVID-19 status, age in years and sex were almost always included in the sample metadata. A freely available public database, intended as a resource for researchers studying the immune response to SARS-CoV-2, is where the repertoires were released. The dataset comprised deeply sampled blood TCRbeta repertoires from subjects exposed to, actively infected with, or recovered from COVID-19. Where available, HLA class I and class II types were taken from metadata supplied by the sample provider and were not determined by assay-based typing. Samples came from the ongoing ImmuneRACE study (first 160 participants) plus 1,254 subjects from 6 global collaborators. The prospective study material was composed of cDNA or gDNA derived from T cells, B-cell-depleted T cells, or PBMCs. Study-wide findings and limitations: Clinical and demographic metadata were provided uncurated, with the amount varying by source and participant.

Taken from the germline V gene, the CDR1 and CDR2 loops are SGDLS and YYNGEE. The CDR3, from cysteine to phenylalanine, totals 13 residues. The sequence is cut down to CDR3 DNA, 39 bases in frame from base 1. Deletion took 0 bases off V and 6 bases off J, with a span of 10 bases between the germline ends. Note on this clone: The antigen it binds to is not known. Per-base quality was not reported, and no clone a single base away is much larger than it.

TCRbeta CDR3 regions were amplified from genomic DNA using the immunoSEQ Assay, a bias-controlled multiplex PCR. The study's processing was this. The number of nucleated cells in each sample was estimated from the amplification of reference gene primers within the assay. Sequence reads were collapsed and filtered to measure the absolute abundance of every unique TCRbeta CDR3 rearrangement. For each sample, productive Simpson clonality was calculated by taking the square root of Simpson's diversity index across productive rearrangements. This is the immuneACCESS table as TCRdb keeps it, with only in-frame sequences that have V and J called. A part of the clones is gone; compared with another copy, unresolved V genes explain less than half, and the rest is unexplained. V, J and clone size reflect that table, while D and trimming were determined from the DNA. This sample gives about 120,000 clones in total; over 70% of them show up just once. The top ten hold 25% to 35% of the sample.

Each collaborating institution followed its own protocols to collect whole blood in K2EDTA tubes. For TCRbeta analysis, collaborators shipped samples as frozen whole blood, isolated PBMCs, or DNA extracted from either of those sample types. The chain couples TRBV9 to TRBJ2-7, with an unclear D gene assignment. This TCR came from a woman in her 70s with acute or convalescent COVID-19. The sequenced sample was peripheral blood. The nucleotide sequence is given as TGTGCCAGCAGCGTAGGCAGGTTCGGCGAGCAGTACTTC. Translated, this gives CASSVGRFGEQYF.